These 29 T cell receptor beta chains came from one sample sequenced in a study of T cell responses to AZD1222 COVID-19 vaccine (dated by TCRdb to about 2021). The time point tag for this specimen amounts to: baseline before first vaccination. The library was obtained by the immunoSEQ multiplex PCR assay. In TCRdb, the immuneACCESS table is reduced to in-frame sequences with V and J assigned. These tables do not hold every clone; where another copy was compared, an unresolved V gene accounts for under half, and the others remain unexplained. The sample data list about 61,000 clones, and roughly 90% of these were observed just once. The top ten clonotypes cover under 6.5% of the sample. The sequencing here drew on peripheral blood, taken on day 0 of AZD1222 vaccination. Receptors were obtained from an adult in good health.

The CDR3 DNA is TGTGCCAGCAGCTTAAGGGCCGGCTCTGGAAACACCATATATTTT. This sequence encodes CASSLRAGSGNTIYF. The V gene is TRBV7-6, the J gene TRBJ1-3, with no clear D. This CDR3 region has 15 residues. Trimming left V 2 bases short and J 0 bases short, with 8 bases between. Looked up from germline, CDR1 is SGHVS and CDR2 is FNYEAQ.

The V call is TRBV5-5, the J call TRBJ1-5; D is uncertain. Germline values: CDR1 SGHKS, CDR2 YYEKEE (reference sequence). The CDR3 contains 15 residues. V gave up 4 bases and J gave up 9 bases, with 20 bases separating them. The CDR3 here is CASSPDPTQKGPQHF. The CDR3 nucleotides read TGTGCCAGCAGCCCGGACCCCACACAAAAAGGGCCCCAGCATTTT.

The genes are TRBV6-4 and TRBJ1-4; D gene ambiguous. V was cut by 6 bases and J by 5 bases, with 16 bases left in between. Per germline, CDR1 MRHNA and CDR2 SNTAGT. The CDR3 sequence is 15 residues long. CDR3 DNA sequence: TGTGCCAGCAGACAAGAGGACGGGTTGAATGAAAAACTGTTTTTT. Its translation: CASRQEDGLNEKLFF.

This chain joins TRBV6-5 and TRBJ1-1; 9 bases fit TRBD1. The CDR3 length is 14 residues. After removal of 7 bases from V and 4 bases from J, the junction contained 7 bases not matched to a gene. Germline loops: CDR1 MNHEY, CDR2 SVGAGI. CDR3 sequence (DNA): TGTGCCAGCACTCGAGGACAGGGGATCACTGAAGCTTTCTTT. This gives the protein CASTRGQGITEAFF.

This rearrangement joins TRBV5-1 to TRBJ1-1; D unresolved. The CDR3 runs 14 residues. The V end was cut by 0 bases, the J end by 1 base, with 7 bases between. Germline-derived CDR1 and CDR2 are SGHRS and YFSETQ. DNA for the CDR3: TGCGCCAGCAGCTTGGGACACCAGAACACTGAAGCTTTCTTT. It encodes CASSLGHQNTEAFF.

The chain carries TRBV24-1 and TRBJ2-1, with D perhaps being TRBD1 or TRBD2 (5 bases each). V lost 4 bases and J lost 5, with 14 bases in between. This CDR3 is 15 amino acids long. Germline-derived CDR1 and CDR2 are KGHDR and SFDVKD. CDR3: CATSEPGTGNNEQFF. Here the CDR3 DNA reads TGTGCCACCAGTGAACCTGGGACGGGGAACAATGAGCAGTTCTTC.

This rearrangement joins TRBV19 to TRBJ1-5; 7 nucleotides agree with TRBD1. The J segment lost 1 base and the V segment lost 5 bases, leaving 8 bases of the junction unmatched. The CDR3 totals 16 residues. The V gene's germline CDR1 is LNHDA and CDR2 SQIVND (reference sequence). CDR3 sequence: CASSLTGFLSNQPQHF. The CDR3 bases are TGTGCCAGTAGTTTGACAGGGTTTCTGAGCAATCAGCCCCAGCATTTT.

This chain joins TRBV7-9 and TRBJ1-6; TRBD1 is a possible D gene (6 bases). From germline, CDR1 is SEHNR and CDR2 FQNEAQ (reference sequence). The CDR3 spans 15 residues. Trimming removed 1 base from V and 7 bases from J, with 11 bases in between. CDR3 region: CASSLEGGGNSPLHF. The CDR3 nucleotides read TGTGCCAGCAGCTTAGAGGGGGGCGGGAATTCACCCCTCCACTTT.

This clone was seen a single time. The rearrangement uses TRBV3-1 (or the pseudogene TRBV3-2) and TRBJ2-1; no firm D call. V dropped 0 bases and J dropped 5 bases, with 5 bases sitting between them. In germline, CDR1 is LGHDT, CDR2 YNNKEL (reference sequence). CDR3 length equals 13 residues. Here the CDR3 DNA reads TGTGCCAGCAGCCAAGAGGGCAACAATGAGCAGTTCTTC. Its protein product is CASSQEGNNEQFF.

V is TRBV6-4 and J is TRBJ1-2; D uncertain. This CDR3 is 13 amino acids long. Germline values: CDR1 MRHNA, CDR2 SNTAGT. The ends were cut back, 6 bases at V and 2 bases at J, with 10 bases in the middle. The CDR3 DNA sequence: TGTGCCAGCAGCCCCGACGTAAACTATGGCTACACCTTC. This codes for CASSPDVNYGYTF.

This sequence joins TRBV29-1 and TRBJ1-2, with 8 bases lining up with TRBD1. After removal of 3 bases from V and 7 bases from J, the junction contained 10 bases not matched to a gene. Germline loops: CDR1 SQVTM, CDR2 ANQGSEA. CDR3 size: 14 residues. CDR3 in DNA: TGCAGCGTTGAGGACAGGGTTAAACCCCGTGGCTACACCTTC. It specifies CSVEDRVKPRGYTF.

This chain connects TRBV6-5 to TRBJ2-7; no reliable D call. This CDR3 is built from 13 residues. Trimming took 6 bases from V and 5 from J, leaving 14 bases between them. The germline V gene encodes CDR1 MNHEY and CDR2 SVGAGI. The CDR3 DNA sequence: TGTGCCAGCAGATACAGATCGGTCAACGAGCAGTACTTC. Protein: CASRYRSVNEQYF.

The chain joins TRBV19 to TRBJ1-5; D is unclear. V was shortened by 6 bases and J by 0 bases, with 12 bases between the two germline ends. The CDR3 sequence is 15 residues long. Germline lookup yields CDR1 LNHDA and CDR2 SQIVND (reference sequence). CDR3 sequence: CASRPRRNSNQPQHF. As DNA, the CDR3 is TGTGCCAGTAGACCAAGACGGAATAGCAATCAGCCCCAGCATTTT.

The genes are TRBV5-8 and TRBJ1-2; TRBD1 aligns across 11 bases. With 3 bases clipped from V and 0 bases from J, the junction kept 10 bases outside the gene matches. The length of the CDR3 is 18 residues. Germline values: CDR1 SGHTS, CDR2 YDEGEE. The CDR3 sequence: CASSSRPGQGGPNYGYTF. In nucleotides, the CDR3 is TGTGCCAGCAGCTCAAGACCGGGACAGGGGGGACCTAACTATGGCTACACCTTC.

The rearrangement links TRBV6-5 to TRBJ1-1; 10 bases fit TRBD1. The V segment lost 5 bases and the J segment 5 bases; nucleotides outside the gene matches: 8. The germline gives CDR1 MNHEY, CDR2 SVGAGI. The CDR3 runs to 15 residues. In DNA, the CDR3 is TGTGCCAGCAGTCTCGGGACAGGGGAATATACTGAAGCTTTCTTT. Its protein product is CASSLGTGEYTEAFF.

This chain connects TRBV2 to TRBJ2-5; possibly TRBD1 for D (6 bases). V dropped 2 bases and J dropped 4 bases, with 14 bases sitting between them. This CDR3 has 15 amino acids. Germline-derived CDR1 and CDR2 are SNHLY and FYNNEI. CDR3 in amino acids: CASSEFGQPIETQYF. DNA for the CDR3: TGTGCCAGCAGTGAATTCGGACAGCCTATAGAGACCCAGTACTTC.

The V and J genes are TRBV7-8 and TRBJ2-1; D call uncertain. The CDR3 is 16 residues long. V was trimmed by 0 bases and J by 8 bases, leaving 17 bases between them. Germline CDR1 SGHVS, CDR2 FQNEAQ. CDR3 region: CASSLALRYGTYEQFF. For the CDR3, the DNA is TGTGCCAGCAGCTTAGCGCTCCGGTACGGCACATATGAGCAGTTCTTC.

The chain carries TRBV29-1 and TRBJ1-1; D is ambiguous. Germline loops: CDR1 SQVTM, CDR2 ANQGSEA. The CDR3 runs to 11 residues. V was cut by 1 base and J by 8 bases, with 8 bases left in between. The chain's CDR3 is CSVEGTLEAFF. The CDR3, as DNA: TGCAGCGTTGAAGGGACCCTGGAAGCTTTCTTT. The full variable domain, its missing parts supplied by reference TRBV29-1 and TRBJ1-1, is SAVISQKPSRDICQRGTSLTIQCQVDSQVTMMFWYRQQPGQSLTLIATANQGSEATYESGFVIDKFPISRPNLTFSTLTVSNMSPEDSSIYLCSVEGTLEAFFGQGTRLTVV.

V is TRBV11-2 and J is TRBJ1-3; D is unresolved. The CDR3 is 17 residues long. V was trimmed by 3 bases and J by 3 bases, leaving 18 bases between them. Germline lookup yields CDR1 SGHAT and CDR2 FQNNGV. CDR3 nucleotides: TGTGCCAGCAGCTTGTCCGTCGGGCGGCAGTTTGGAAACACCATATATTTT. The encoded protein is CASSLSVGRQFGNTIYF.

The V and J genes are TRBV7-2 and TRBJ2-1, with a possible D match to TRBD1 (6 bases). The CDR3 contains 14 residues. V was cut by 3 bases and J by 9 bases, with 15 bases left in between. Germline lookup yields CDR1 SGHTA and CDR2 FQGNSA. CDR3 bases: TGTGCCAGCAGCTTGTCCCGGGACACAGGTGAGCAGTTCTTC. Residues: CASSLSRDTGEQFF.

The chain carries TRBV7-8 and TRBJ2-7; no definite D call. Between the trimmed V and J ends, which lost 1 base and 3 bases, there was a span of 7 bases. Per the germline V gene, CDR1 is SGHVS and CDR2 is FQNEAQ. The CDR3 length is 13 residues. CDR3 DNA: TGTGCCAGCAGCTTAGTTGGATTCTACGAGCAGTACTTC. Its translation: CASSLVGFYEQYF.

The genes are TRBV5-4 and TRBJ2-3, with TRBD2 identical over 9 bases. CDR3 length equals 15 residues. The germline CDR1 and CDR2 sequences are SGHNT and YYREEE (reference sequence). Losses at the gene ends were 1 base for V and 3 bases for J; bases not matched to a gene: 3. The CDR3 reads CASSLRLAATDTQYF. The CDR3 DNA follows: TGTGCCAGCAGCTTGAGACTAGCGGCAACAGATACGCAGTATTTT.

CDR3 coding DNA: TGCGCCAGCAGCCGGGACAGGCGTCCGAACACTGAAGCTTTCTTT. As protein: CASSRDRRPNTEAFF. The chain combines TRBV5-1 with TRBJ1-1; 8 bases fit TRBD1. This CDR3 spans 15 amino acids. The V gene end was trimmed by 4 bases and the J gene end by 1 base; junction bases not matched to a gene: 6. CDR1 is SGHRS and CDR2 is YFSETQ in the germline V gene.

V usage is TRBV11-3 and J usage is TRBJ1-1; D gene uncertain. This CDR3 comprises 12 residues. In germline, CDR1 is SGHNT, CDR2 YENEEA. Trimming removed 2 bases at V and 12 bases at J, with 13 bases between. The CDR3 region is CASSLNDGAPFF. DNA for the CDR3: TGTGCCAGCAGCTTAAATGACGGAGCTCCTTTCTTT.

The chain joins TRBV27 to TRBJ1-6; D not certain. The V end was cut by 1 base, the J end by 5 bases, with 9 bases between. The CDR3 is made up of 15 amino acids. Germline CDR1 is MNHEY and CDR2 is SMNVEV (reference sequence). The DNA for the CDR3 is TGTGCCAGCAGTTTATTGGGAACTCATAATTCACCCCTCCACTTT. This sequence encodes CASSLLGTHNSPLHF.

This chain joins TRBV6-1 and TRBJ2-5, with no clear D. The V end lost 2 bases, the J end lost 4 bases, and 8 bases lay between the germline ends. The CDR3 covers 13 residues. Germline V gene data show CDR1 as MNHNS and CDR2 as SASEGT. For the CDR3, the DNA is TGTGCCAGCAGTGAACCGGCGGTAGAGACCCAGTACTTC. Its protein is CASSEPAVETQYF.

The V gene is TRBV3-1 (or the pseudogene TRBV3-2), the J gene TRBJ1-2; unclear D gene. The germline V gene encodes CDR1 LGHDT and CDR2 YNNKEL (reference sequence). This CDR3 is 15 amino acids long. Trimming removed 3 bases from V and 2 bases from J, with 13 bases in between. The CDR3 protein is CASSQSYGSNYGYTF. The CDR3 DNA reads TGTGCCAGCAGCCAGAGCTATGGTTCCAACTATGGCTACACCTTC.

This sequence joins TRBV5-1 and TRBJ1-1; the D is unclear. This CDR3 has 14 residues. The V end lost 4 bases, the J end lost 1 base, and 11 bases lay between the germline ends. Germline CDR1 and CDR2: SGHRS and YFSETQ. In DNA form, the CDR3 reads TGCGCCAGCAGCGTTCATAAGGGGAACACTGAAGCTTTCTTT. It translates to CASSVHKGNTEAFF.

The chain carries TRBV15 and TRBJ2-4; D possibly corresponds to TRBD1 (5 bases). V lost 6 bases to trimming and J lost 5 bases, with 8 bases between them. Germline CDR1 reads LNHNV; CDR2 reads YYDKDF (reference sequence). The CDR3 has 12 residues. The CDR3 protein is CATSGHQNIQYF. CDR3 coding DNA: TGTGCCACCAGTGGACACCAAAACATTCAGTACTTC.